This T cell receptor (beta chain) was recovered during a study of blood T cells in healthy people across ages. Then a second PCR, running roughly 7 to 11 cycles, was carried out with a sample-barcoded 5' primer and a J-beta primer mix. TCRdb called the 5' RACE reads again in MiXCR, with one record for every CDR3 protein. This repertoire shows over 1,500,000 distinct CDR3 sequences, about 39% found once; its top ten account for under 25%. The J segment lost 3 bases and the V segment lost 4 bases, leaving 5 bases of the junction unmatched. Per the germline V gene, CDR1 is SGHAT and CDR2 is FQNNGV. CDR3 size: 14 residues.

The chain carries TRBV11-2 and TRBJ1-2; 7 bases are shared with TRBD1. The sample consisted of blood. This TCR was recovered from a human donor in good health. DNA for the CDR3: TGTGCCAGCAGCTCCCTACAGGGGTACTATGGCTACACCTTC. Amino acids: CASSSLQGYYGYTF.